Following are 26 T cell receptor beta chains from one sample sequenced in a study of tumor-infiltrating lymphocytes in oesophageal squamous cell carcinoma. TCRdb reanalysed the PCR reads using MiXCR and keeps one entry per CDR3 protein. The table lists just over 15,000 distinct CDR3 sequences, approximately 50% of them singletons. The sequenced sample consisted of esophageal tumor tissue. All receptors come from a male donor with esophageal squamous cell carcinoma.

This clonotype was seen at least ten times. The chain carries TRBV4-1 and TRBJ2-1; possibly TRBD2 for D (5 bases). This CDR3 has 14 amino acids. The V end lost 6 bases, the J end lost 4 bases, and 13 bases lay between the germline ends. Germline V gene lookup returns CDR1 MGHRA and CDR2 YSYEKL. CDR3 protein: CASRTDRGYNEQFF. The CDR3 region has the DNA TGCGCCAGCAGAACAGACCGGGGTTACAATGAGCAGTTCTTC.

The chain couples TRBV9 to TRBJ2-7; TRBD2 agrees at 14 bases. CDR1 and CDR2 from the germline V gene are SGDLS and YYNGEE. V shed 3 bases and J 8 bases; nucleotides not matched to a gene: 7. CDR3 length equals 15 residues. The CDR3, as DNA: TGTGCCAGCAGCGACGGGACTAGCGGGAGCTATCAGCAGTACTTC. Protein sequence: CASSDGTSGSYQQYF.

The chain has TRBV7-6 and TRBJ2-2; TRBD2 is a possible D gene (6 bases). The CDR3 is 13 residues long. V gave up 5 bases and J gave up 7 bases, with 11 bases separating them. Germline V gene data show CDR1 as SGHVS and CDR2 as FNYEAQ. This chain's CDR3 is CASSISGIGELFF. For the CDR3, the DNA is TGTGCCAGCAGCATTAGCGGAATCGGGGAGCTGTTTTTT.

The chain couples TRBV7-2 to TRBJ2-3; 11 bases match TRBD2. J gave up 2 bases and V 2 bases, and 6 bases lay outside the gene matches. CDR3 size: 17 residues. Germline CDR1 is SGHTA and CDR2 is FQGNSA. The CDR3 DNA reads TGTGCCAGCAGCTTAACCGCTAGCGGGGGGTACACAGATACGCAGTATTTT. It specifies CASSLTASGGYTDTQYF.

This clonotype is deemed medium-sized. The CDR3 DNA reads TGCGCCAGCAGCTTGGACAGGAACTATGGCTACACCTTC. Translation gives CASSLDRNYGYTF. V gene TRBV5-1 combines with J gene TRBJ2-1; D may be TRBD1 (5 bases). Matching the DNA end better, TRBJ1-2 makes the J call doubtful. In germline, CDR1 is SGHRS, CDR2 YFSETQ. The CDR3 length is 13 residues.

This clonotype ranks as medium-sized. V usage is TRBV7-3 and J usage is TRBJ2-3; 7 bases fit TRBD1. The CDR3 has 15 amino acids. Germline V CDR1 and CDR2: SGHTA, FQGTGA. V was pared by 4 bases and J by 0 bases, with 4 bases of the junction left unmatched. CDR3 coding DNA: TGTGCCAGCAGCTACGACAGGGAGAGCACAGATACGCAGTATTTT. The encoded protein is CASSYDRESTDTQYF.

The chain employs TRBV12-3 or TRBV12-4 and TRBJ1-1; D uncertain. Trimming took off 0 bases at V and 0 bases at J, with 5 bases between the two ends. There are 14 residues in the CDR3. CDR3 bases: TGTGCCAGCAGTTTAGCGCAGGTGAACACTGAAGCTTTCTTT. This codes for CASSLAQVNTEAFF.

This clonotype has only a few counts. The chain carries TRBV20-1 and TRBJ1-1, with D perhaps TRBD1 (5 bases). This CDR3 contains 14 residues. Trimming took off 3 bases at V and 1 base at J, with 12 bases between the two ends. CDR1 is DFQATT, CDR2 SNEGSKA, per germline (reference sequence). In DNA, the CDR3 is TGCAGTGCTAGTGGCGGGACCGGGAACACTGAAGCTTTCTTT. Protein product: CSASGGTGNTEAFF.

Regarding this clonotype: At one end the junction does not follow the germline gene, possibly because of a read error. J is TRBJ2-7 and V is TRBV7-2; D uncertain. CDR3 length: 11 residues. Germline CDR1 is SGHTA and CDR2 is FQGNSA. The CDR3 DNA reads as TGTGCCAGCACCCCATGCTACGAGAAGTACTTC. Its translation is CASTPCYEKYF.

The sample holds a few counts of this clonotype. This rearrangement joins TRBV7-9 to TRBJ2-6; TRBD2 agrees at 7 bases. V lost 3 bases, J lost 0 bases, and 2 bases stayed unmatched. Looked up from germline, CDR1 is SEHNR and CDR2 is FQNEAQ (reference sequence). The CDR3 length is 16 residues. CDR3 amino acids: CASSFGGSSGANVLTF. The CDR3 nucleotides read TGTGCCAGCAGCTTCGGGGGGAGCTCTGGGGCCAACGTCCTGACTTTC. Supplemented by reference TRBV7-9 and TRBJ2-6, the full variable domain reads DTGVSQNPRHKITKRGQNVTFRCDPISEHNRLYWYRQTLGQGPEFLTYFQNEAQLEKSRLLSDRFSAERPKGSFSTLEIQRTEQGDSAMYLCASSFGGSSGANVLTFGAGSRLTVL.

This clonotype counts as medium-sized. J is TRBJ2-4 and V is TRBV28, with 8 bases fitting TRBD1. The CDR3 is 17 amino acids. Germline V gives CDR1 MDHEN, CDR2 SYDVKM. V lost 6 bases, J lost 5 bases, and 15 bases stayed unmatched. The CDR3 sequence is CASRPLRGQVSQNIQYF. DNA of the CDR3: TGTGCCAGCAGACCTTTGAGGGGACAGGTCTCCCAAAACATTCAGTACTTC. Based on the CDR3 plus reference TRBV28 and TRBJ2-4, the full variable domain is DVKVTQSSRYLVKRTGEKVFLECVQDMDHENMFWYRQDPGLGLRLIYFSYDVKMKEKGDIPEGYSVSREKKERFSLILESASTNQTSMYLCASRPLRGQVSQNIQYFGAGTRLSVL.

V is TRBV7-3 and J is TRBJ2-3; 10 bases match TRBD2. This CDR3 region has 16 residues. CDR1 and CDR2 (germline): SGHTA, FQGTGA. The V gene end was trimmed by 2 bases and the J gene end by 2 bases; junction bases not matched to a gene: 4. The CDR3 DNA reads as TGTGCCAGCAGCTTACAAGCGGGAGGGAACACAGATACGCAGTATTTT. Translated, it gives CASSLQAGGNTDTQYF.

The count of this clonotype is one. The chain uses TRBV2 and TRBJ2-6; weak D call: TRBD1 (6 bases). The J call is doubtful: the DNA matches TRBJ1-2 better. CDR1 and CDR2 from the germline V gene are SNHLY and FYNNEI. The CDR3 is made up of 14 amino acids. CDR3 in DNA: TGTGCCAGCAGTAAACCGGGGGCGGAGTATGGCTACACCTTC. Translating gives CASSKPGAEYGYTF.

The chain combines TRBV12-3 or TRBV12-4 with TRBJ2-3, with TRBD2 as a possible D gene (6 bases). The J call may be incorrect, as the DNA end agrees better with TRBJ2-1. CDR3 length equals 14 residues. CDR3 DNA sequence: TGTGCCAGCAGTGACCGGGACGGGGGCAATGAGCAGTTCTTC. Encoded protein: CASSDRDGGNEQFF.

This chain joins TRBV10-2 and TRBJ2-3, with TRBD2 identical over 7 bases. This CDR3 is built from 15 residues. Germline V CDR1 and CDR2: WSHSY, SAAADI. V shed 8 bases and J 2 bases; nucleotides not matched to a gene: 10. Written as DNA, the CDR3 is TGCGCCAGCCAGCTGGGGGGGGACTACACAGATACGCAGTATTTT. Its protein product is CASQLGGDYTDTQYF.

This chain links TRBV12-3 or TRBV12-4 with TRBJ2-5; D is possibly TRBD1 (6 bases). The J call may be in error: the DNA end matches TRBJ2-1 better. This CDR3 region has 14 residues. The CDR3 reads CASSSLQGPNEQFF. The CDR3 region has the DNA TGTGCCAGCAGCTCCCTACAGGGTCCCAATGAGCAGTTCTTC.

The chain has TRBV5-1 and TRBJ1-1; TRBD1 matches at 9 bases. In germline, CDR1 is SGHRS, CDR2 YFSETQ. CDR3 size: 14 residues. V lost 4 bases, J lost 3 bases, and 4 bases stayed unmatched. In DNA, the CDR3 is TGCGCCAGCAGCGCGACAGGGGGTGACACTGAAGCTTTCTTT. Its translation is CASSATGGDTEAFF.

The V and J genes are TRBV28 and TRBJ2-1; D not resolved. The last part of the DNA fits TRBJ2-7 better; the J call may be wrong. The CDR3 extends over 14 amino acids. Germline CDR1 reads MDHEN; CDR2 reads SYDVKM. This CDR3 is CASSLGTFAYEQYF. Written as DNA, the CDR3 is TGTGCCAGCAGTTTAGGTACGTTTGCCTACGAGCAGTACTTC.

This clonotype showed up many times. This may be a read error, as it is one base from a much larger clone. The chain has TRBV6-2 or TRBV6-3 and TRBJ2-5; D gene unclear. Germline V lookup: CDR1 MNHEY, CDR2 SVGEGT. Trimming stripped 2 bases from V and 11 bases from J, with 15 bases between. This CDR3 region has 13 residues. The CDR3 protein is CASSYGSNNEQYF. Here the CDR3 DNA reads TGTGCCAGCAGTTACGGCTCTAACAATGAGCAGTACTTC.

This clonotype was counted only a few times. The junction departs from the called germline gene at one end, perhaps through a read error. The rearrangement joins TRBV7-6 to TRBJ2-5, with TRBD2 as a possible D gene (7 bases). This CDR3 is built from 15 residues. Looked up from germline, CDR1 is SGHVS and CDR2 is FNYEAQ. CDR3 sequence: CASSLAVGGQETQYF. CDR3 DNA sequence: TGTGCTAGCAGCTTAGCAGTCGGGGGGCAGGAGACCCAGTACTTC. The full variable domain, its missing parts supplied by reference TRBV7-6 and TRBJ2-5, is GAGVSQSPRYKVTKRGQDVALRCDPISGHVSLYWYRQALGQGPEFLTYFNYEAQQDKSGLPNDRFSAERPEGSISTLTIQRTEQRDSAMYRCASSLAVGGQETQYFGPGTRLLVL.

The genes are TRBV7-9 and TRBJ2-1; a possible D gene is TRBD1 (6 bases). Judging by the DNA end, TRBJ2-7 fits better; the J call may be wrong. Germline V gene data show CDR1 as SEHNR and CDR2 as FQNEAQ (reference sequence). This CDR3 spans 14 amino acids. The CDR3: CASSQGGLTYEQYF. The CDR3, as DNA: TGTGCCAGCAGCCAAGGGGGATTGACTTACGAGCAGTACTTC.

As regards this clonotype: A junction boundary mismatches the germline segment, possibly from a read error. The chain is built from TRBV7-7 and TRBJ2-5, with 7 bases fitting TRBD1. This CDR3 comprises 15 residues. The germline gives CDR1 SSHAT, CDR2 FNYEAQ (reference sequence). The CDR3: CASSLASTGYETQYF. CDR3 in DNA: TGTGCTAGCAGCTTAGCGTCGACAGGGTACGAGACCCAGTACTTC.

In its sample, this clonotype was seen many times. This rearrangement joins TRBV19 to TRBJ1-2; 8 positions agree with TRBD1. Germline V gene data show CDR1 as LNHDA and CDR2 as SQIVND (reference sequence). CDR3 length equals 12 residues. V lost 6 bases and J lost 7; bases outside the gene matches: 4. The CDR3 DNA is TGTGCCAGTAGGGGGACAGGATCTGGCTACACCTTC. Translated: CASRGTGSGYTF.

The J gene is TRBJ2-7, the V gene TRBV7-8, with D uncertain. The DNA end lines up better with TRBJ2-5; the J call may be wrong. The CDR3 consists of 15 residues. Germline CDR1 reads SGHVS; CDR2 reads FQNEAQ. The CDR3 loop is CASSQGPMSSETQYF. The CDR3 bases are TGTGCCAGCAGCCAAGGACCGATGAGTAGCGAGACCCAGTACTTC.

About this clonotype: A read error is likely, as this CDR3 ends without the conserved phenylalanine or tryptophan. It is unclear where the CDR3 begins or ends on the DNA, so no DNA is shown, and the CDR3 is as TCRdb lists it. The genes are TRBV7-2 and TRBJ2-1. The CDR3 sequence runs 14 residues, both termini included. The germline V gene encodes CDR1 SGHTA and CDR2 FQGNSA. The CDR3 protein is CASSLNFYGYTFSS.

The chain combines TRBV6-6 with TRBJ1-2, with TRBD1 matching 7 bases. With V trimmed by 0 bases and J by 1 base, 5 bases remained unmatched. The length of the CDR3 is 16 residues. Germline lookup yields CDR1 MNHNY and CDR2 SVGAGI (reference sequence). CDR3 sequence: CASSYSQPGGNYGYTF. In DNA, the CDR3 is TGTGCCAGCAGTTACTCCCAACCAGGGGGTAACTATGGCTACACCTTC.